These 14 T cell receptor beta chains were all obtained from the same sample, sequenced in a study of identical twins. MiXCR, run by TCRdb on the 5' RACE reads, gives a single entry per CDR3 protein. The table includes under 900,000 distinct CDR3 sequences, about 18% detected once. These same data were also listed under a study on T cells expressing NK-cell markers.

The sequencing sample was made of PBMCs. These receptors were collected from a woman between 18 and 30 years old in good health.

DNA of the CDR3: TGTGCCAGCAGCTTGGATTTAGCCTACAATGAGCAGTTCTTC. As protein: CASSLDLAYNEQFF. The genes are TRBV5-5 and TRBJ2-1; D is unresolved. V lost 0 bases and J 2 bases, leaving 6 bases between the germline ends. Germline loops: CDR1 SGHKS, CDR2 YYEKEE (reference sequence). The CDR3 runs to 14 residues. Full variable domain (rest looked up from reference TRBV5-5 and TRBJ2-1): DAGVTQSPTHLIKTRGQQVTLRCSPISGHKSVSWYQQVLGQGPQFIFQYYEKEERGRGNFPDRFSARQFPNYSSELNVNALLLGDSALYLCASSLDLAYNEQFFGPGTRLTVL.

This clonotype turned up a few times. The chain carries TRBV7-2 and TRBJ2-1; D is undetermined. Trimming took off 8 bases at V and 4 bases at J, with 12 bases between the two ends. The CDR3 runs 13 residues. Germline V lookup: CDR1 SGHTA, CDR2 FQGNSA. CDR3 nucleotide sequence: TGTGCCAGCCTCGTGCATCCTTACAATGAGCAGTTCTTC. It specifies CASLVHPYNEQFF.

In its sample, this clonotype was seen many times. The chain carries TRBV20-1 and TRBJ2-7, with 10 bases that match TRBD2. The V segment lost 5 bases and the J segment 0 bases; nucleotides outside the gene matches: 4. Germline V gives CDR1 DFQATT, CDR2 SNEGSKA (reference sequence). The CDR3 runs 14 residues. The CDR3 loop reads CSASLAGVSYEQYF. The CDR3 DNA reads TGCAGTGCTTCCCTAGCGGGAGTCTCCTACGAGCAGTACTTC.

This clonotype came up many times. The genes are TRBV7-2 and TRBJ1-1; D is unclear. Looked up from germline, CDR1 is SGHTA and CDR2 is FQGNSA. The ends were cut back, 5 bases at V and 7 bases at J, with 14 bases in the middle. CDR3 length: 13 amino acids. The CDR3 bases are TGTGCCAGCAGCATCATCCCTAACCATGAAGCTTTCTTT. This encodes CASSIIPNHEAFF.

The chain recombines TRBV10-3 with TRBJ2-3, with 8 positions matching TRBD2. J gave up 6 bases and V 0 bases, and 5 bases lay outside the gene matches. Per germline, CDR1 ENHRY and CDR2 SYGVKD. This CDR3 contains 15 residues. The CDR3 sequence is CAISESGTSGDTQYF. CDR3 in DNA: TGTGCCATCAGTGAGTCGGGGACTAGTGGCGATACGCAGTATTTT.

The V gene is TRBV20-1, the J gene TRBJ2-7; 9 nucleotides match TRBD2. V trimming: 7 bases; J trimming: 5 bases; junction bases outside the gene matches: 9. Germline V lookup: CDR1 DFQATT, CDR2 SNEGSKA (reference sequence). The CDR3 is 13 amino acids. The CDR3 DNA follows: TGCAGTGGTTGGGCGGGGGGGATGAACGAGCAGTACTTC. It translates to CSGWAGGMNEQYF.

The chain couples TRBV20-1 to TRBJ2-7, with TRBD1 identical over 10 bases. The J segment lost 7 bases and the V segment lost 5 bases, leaving 5 bases of the junction unmatched. The CDR3 covers 12 residues. CDR1 and CDR2 from the germline V gene are DFQATT and SNEGSKA (reference sequence). CDR3 bases: TGCAGTGCTGTGGACAGGGGGTTTGAGCAGTACTTC. Translated, it gives CSAVDRGFEQYF.

This clonotype was observed many times. The chain joins TRBV20-1 to TRBJ1-1; weak D call: TRBD1 (5 bases). The germline V gene has CDR1 DFQATT and CDR2 SNEGSKA (reference sequence). The length of the CDR3 is 12 residues. The CDR3, as DNA: TGCACTCCGGGACCGCGGAACACTGAAGCTTTCTTT. Encoded protein: CTPGPRNTEAFF.

This clonotype was counted between two and nine times. This rearrangement joins TRBV12-3 or TRBV12-4 to TRBJ2-7; weak D call: TRBD1 (5 bases). Deletions cut 6 bases from V and 6 bases from J, with 12 bases between. The CDR3 is 12 amino acids. The CDR3 region has the DNA TGTGCCAGCAGCAGGGATCAGGGCGAGCAGTACTTC. Translation: CASSRDQGEQYF.

This clonotype was recorded a few times. The chain employs TRBV5-1 and TRBJ1-6; no reliable D call. This CDR3 is 14 amino acids long. V was cut by 4 bases and J by 6 bases, with 11 bases left in between. In germline, CDR1 is SGHRS, CDR2 YFSETQ. DNA of the CDR3: TGCGCCAGCAGCCCCCCGGGCCTTAATTCACCCCTCCACTTT. Protein sequence: CASSPPGLNSPLHF.

The gene calls are TRBV29-1 and TRBJ2-1; D is possibly TRBD1 or TRBD2 (7 bases each). The CDR3 is made up of 14 amino acids. V dropped 2 bases and J dropped 8 bases, with 16 bases sitting between them. Looked up from germline, CDR1 is SQVTM and CDR2 is ANQGSEA. This CDR3 reads CSVERAGGADEQFF. The CDR3, as DNA: TGCAGCGTTGAAAGGGCAGGGGGGGCGGATGAGCAGTTCTTC.

This chain uses TRBV20-1 with TRBJ2-5; D not resolved. V lost 6 bases, J lost 7 bases, and 24 bases lay in between. The CDR3 extends over 15 amino acids. Germline CDR1 and CDR2: DFQATT and SNEGSKA (reference sequence). CDR3 loop: CSARGSQSRKGTQYF. Written as DNA, the CDR3 is TGCAGTGCCCGTGGGTCCCAGAGCCGTAAAGGGACCCAGTACTTC.

This clonotype appeared a few times. The chain combines TRBV24-1 with TRBJ2-7; possible D gene TRBD1, 6 bases. Deletions cut 7 bases from V and 4 bases from J, with 22 bases between. The CDR3 covers 16 residues. Looked up from germline, CDR1 is KGHDR and CDR2 is SFDVKD. The chain's CDR3 is CATRGPIRGDLYEQYF. DNA for the CDR3: TGTGCCACCAGGGGGCCGATCAGGGGTGACCTTTACGAGCAGTACTTC.

This clonotype has a handful of counts. This sequence joins TRBV20-1 and TRBJ2-3; TRBD2 aligns across 10 bases. CDR1 and CDR2 (germline): DFQATT, SNEGSKA (reference sequence). After removal of 2 bases from V and 4 bases from J, the junction contained 9 bases not matched to a gene. CDR3 length: 16 amino acids. CDR3 loop: CSARRASGSGADTQYF. DNA of the CDR3: TGCAGTGCTAGACGGGCTAGCGGGAGTGGGGCAGATACGCAGTATTTT.